This TCR beta chain was found in a study of metastatic and nonmetastatic thyroid tumors. As processed by the authors: To classify distant metastasis in papillary thyroid cancer, a model was built from CDR3 differences across clinicopathological groups. TCRdb reassembled clones from the PCR reads with MiXCR. Clone size and V and J calls follow TCRdb, not the original study. The sample lists tens of thousands of clones; roughly 18% were seen once. No patient received treatment before thyroid surgery. Study findings and constraints: Reported TCR beta diversity, measured in blood and tumor, was significantly higher for malignant thyroid tumors than for benign nodules.

V gave up 0 bases and J gave up 0 bases, with 8 bases separating them. Per the germline V gene, CDR1 is SGHTA and CDR2 is FQGNSA. The CDR3 has 15 amino acids. Comments on this clone: Its cognate antigen is unknown.

Specimen: blood. This clonotype was sampled from a female donor with papillary thyroid cancer or a benign thyroid nodule (not recorded which). Some clones in this sample may be carry-over from other donors' samples. The chain couples TRBV7-2 to TRBJ1-2, with no clear D. CDR3 amino acids: CASSLAPGANYGYTF. CDR3 DNA sequence: TGTGCCAGCAGCTTAGCGCCAGGAGCTAACTATGGCTACACCTTC. Full variable domain (outside the CDR3, taken from reference TRBV7-2 and TRBJ1-2): GAGVSQSPSNKVTEKGKDVELRCDPISGHTALYWYRQSLGQGLEFLIYFQGNSAPDKSGLPSDRFSAERTGGSVSTLTIQRTQQEDSAVYLCASSLAPGANYGYTFGSGTRLTVV.